There are many counts of the clone carrying this T cell receptor beta chain. Its target is not known. This sample stems from a study of T cells after yellow fever vaccination. Study findings and constraints: CD4 and CD8 compartments shared a small share of clonotypes, likely from convergent recombination. On re-exposure, the response was weaker but peaked faster, at day 5 versus 15.

Trimming removed 6 bases from V and 0 bases from J, with 14 bases in between. The CDR3 has 15 residues. TCRdb ran MiXCR on the 5' RACE reads and lists one entry per CDR3 protein. The sample consists of some 220,000 distinct CDR3 sequences, 3.2% of them appearing once. The TCR was taken from a man younger than 35 who received the YFV17D yellow fever vaccine. Sample: CD4+ T cells sorted from PBMCs, taken 10 days after the yellow fever booster vaccination. V usage is TRBV12-3 or TRBV12-4 and J usage is TRBJ2-5; either TRBD1 or TRBD2 may fit D (7 bases each). Here the CDR3 DNA reads TGTGCCAGCAGCCCAGGGGGGGGATACCAAGAGACCCAGTACTTC. Protein: CASSPGGGYQETQYF.